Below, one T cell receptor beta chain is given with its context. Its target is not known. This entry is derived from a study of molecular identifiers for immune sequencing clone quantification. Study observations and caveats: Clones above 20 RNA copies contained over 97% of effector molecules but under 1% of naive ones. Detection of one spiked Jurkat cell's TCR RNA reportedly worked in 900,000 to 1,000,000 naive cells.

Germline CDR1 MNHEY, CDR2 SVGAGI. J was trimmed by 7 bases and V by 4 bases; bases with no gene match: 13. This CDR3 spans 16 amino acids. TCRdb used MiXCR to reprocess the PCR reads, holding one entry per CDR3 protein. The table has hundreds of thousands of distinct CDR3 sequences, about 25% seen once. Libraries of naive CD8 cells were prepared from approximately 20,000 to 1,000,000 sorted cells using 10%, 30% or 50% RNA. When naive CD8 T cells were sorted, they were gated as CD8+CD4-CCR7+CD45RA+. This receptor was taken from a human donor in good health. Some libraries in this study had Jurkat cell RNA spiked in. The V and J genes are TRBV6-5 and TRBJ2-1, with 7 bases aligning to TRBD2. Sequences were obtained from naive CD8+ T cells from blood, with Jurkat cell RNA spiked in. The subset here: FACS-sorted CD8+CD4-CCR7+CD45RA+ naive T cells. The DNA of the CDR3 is TGTGCCAGCAGTTCCCCCGGGGAGGGCCCTAAGAATGAGCAGTTCTTC. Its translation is CASSSPGEGPKNEQFF.